Each of the 7 T cell receptor beta chains below was sequenced from the same sample in a study of metastatic and nonmetastatic thyroid tumors. Every patient underwent thyroid surgery untreated. Via MiXCR, TCRdb re-called the PCR reads. The sample has roughly 15,000 clones, 30% to 35% seen once; the top ten hold around 24%. Sequenced input: tumor tissue. Every receptor here comes from a female donor with papillary thyroid cancer or a benign thyroid nodule (not recorded which). Some clones in this sample may be carry-over from other donors' samples.

The rearrangement links TRBV18 to TRBJ2-7, with 11 bases identical to TRBD1. The germline CDR1 and CDR2 sequences are KGHSH and LQKENI. This CDR3 spans 17 amino acids. The V segment lost 2 bases and the J segment 1 base; nucleotides outside the gene matches: 7. CDR3 amino acids: CASSPLSGTGGSYEQYF. In DNA, the CDR3 is TGTGCCAGCTCACCATTATCCGGGACAGGGGGTTCCTACGAGCAGTACTTC.

The V call is TRBV19, the J call TRBJ2-2; possible D gene TRBD1, 6 bases. V was cut by 5 bases and J by 4 bases, with 11 bases left in between. Germline lookup yields CDR1 LNHDA and CDR2 SQIVND (reference sequence). CDR3 length: 14 amino acids. The CDR3 bases are TGTGCCAGTAGTCCTTGGACAGCCACCGGGGAGCTGTTTTTT. It yields the protein CASSPWTATGELFF.

The chain is built from TRBV20-1 and TRBJ2-7; the match to TRBD1 covers 7 bases. CDR3 length equals 16 residues. After removal of 3 bases from V and 3 bases from J, the junction contained 14 bases not matched to a gene. Germline V gene sequence: CDR1 DFQATT, CDR2 SNEGSKA (reference sequence). The CDR3 nucleotides read TGCAGTGCTAGCGGACAGGAGAGCCCTATGGGCTACGAGCAGTACTTC. Amino acids: CSASGQESPMGYEQYF.

At least ten counts were recorded for this clone. V is TRBV11-2 and J is TRBJ2-3; D gene ambiguous. Germline lookup yields CDR1 SGHAT and CDR2 FQNNGV. V was cut by 3 bases and J by 3 bases, with 7 bases left in between. The CDR3 covers 13 residues. CDR3 in DNA: TGTGCCAGCAGCTTCAGACCAACAGATACGCAGTATTTT. It specifies CASSFRPTDTQYF.

As DNA, the CDR3 is TGCAGTGCTCCATCGACAGGGTGGACTGAAGCTTTCTTT. Translated: CSAPSTGWTEAFF. The chain has TRBV20-1 and TRBJ1-1, with 7 bases fitting TRBD1. Germline CDR1 and CDR2: DFQATT and SNEGSKA (reference sequence). V was pared by 5 bases and J by 5 bases, with 8 bases of the junction left unmatched. The CDR3 runs to 13 residues.

With respect to this clone: This clone may be a read error of a much larger clone one base away. The chain uses TRBV4-1 and TRBJ2-2; no firm D call. The CDR3 has 13 amino acids. In germline, CDR1 is MGHRA, CDR2 YSYEKL. CDR3 sequence: CASSRGWTAELFF. The CDR3 DNA follows: TGCGCCAGCAGCCGTGGGTGGACCGCGGAGCTGTTTTTT.

On this clone itself: Without the conserved terminal phenylalanine or tryptophan, this CDR3 likely stems from a read error. The rearrangement links TRBV12-5 to TRBJ1-5; TRBD1 agrees at 10 bases. Germline loops: CDR1 LGHNT, CDR2 FRNRAP. This CDR3 spans 14 amino acids. J gave up 10 bases and V 6 bases, and 9 bases lay outside the gene matches. The CDR3 protein is CASGPGTGEHPQHS. The CDR3 coding sequence is TGTGCTAGTGGACCAGGGACAGGGGAACATCCCCAGCATTCT.